Below are 11 T cell receptor beta chains sequenced from a single sample in a study of blood T cells in healthy people across ages. Next came a second PCR, run for about 7 to 11 cycles, which used a sample-barcoded 5' primer along with a J-beta primer mix. MiXCR was run by TCRdb on the 5' RACE reads, yielding one entry per CDR3 protein. The sample contains approximately 680,000 distinct CDR3 sequences, approximately 31% of which appear only once. Sequencing was done on a sample of blood. The receptors here all came from a woman aged 80 or over in good health.

This clonotype has at least ten counts. A read error is possible here, since a much larger clone lies one base away. The CDR3 region has the DNA TGTGCCAGCAGTCCCCCAGGGTATCGCGATACGCAGTATTTT. It codes for CASSPPGYRDTQYF. V and J are TRBV14 and TRBJ2-3; weak D call: TRBD1 (5 bases). Germline CDR1 is SGHDN and CDR2 is FVKESK. Trimming took 6 bases from V and 6 from J, leaving 16 bases between them. The CDR3 extends over 14 amino acids.

At least ten counts were recorded for this clonotype. V gene TRBV3-1 combines with J gene TRBJ1-2; no definite D call. CDR1 and CDR2 from the germline V gene are LGHDT and YNNKEL (reference sequence). Trimming removed 6 bases at V and 7 bases at J, with 15 bases between. The CDR3 is made up of 13 amino acids. The CDR3 reads CASSKEGYGGYTF. The CDR3 bases are TGTGCCAGCAGTAAGGAGGGATACGGTGGCTACACCTTC.

For this clonotype: A much larger clone lies a single base off, so this may be a read error. The chain is built from TRBV7-8 and TRBJ2-1; 8 bases line up with TRBD2. The J call could be wrong; TRBJ2-7 is a better fit for the DNA end. Germline assignment: CDR1 SGHVS and CDR2 FQNEAQ. This CDR3 contains 16 residues. The CDR3 protein is CASTLGGGQLYNEQYF. As DNA, the CDR3 is TGTGCCAGCACCCTTGGCGGGGGGCAGTTGTACAATGAGCAGTACTTC.

In DNA, the CDR3 is TGCAGTGCTAGAGAGTGGACAGGGGCTTCCAATCAGCCCCAGCATTTT. Encoded protein: CSAREWTGASNQPQHF. The J gene is TRBJ1-5, the V gene TRBV20-1; 9 bases fit TRBD1. The V gene's germline CDR1 is DFQATT and CDR2 SNEGSKA (reference sequence). The CDR3 is 16 residues long. V lost 0 bases to trimming and J lost 3 bases; unmatched junction nucleotides: 6.

This chain joins TRBV20-1 and TRBJ2-7; 7 bases agree with TRBD2. CDR3 length equals 14 residues. Trimming cost V 3 bases and J 7 bases; bases outside gene matches: 12. Germline values: CDR1 DFQATT, CDR2 SNEGSKA (reference sequence). In nucleotides, the CDR3 is TGCAGTGCTAGTCCTAGCGGCCCCTACAATGAGCAGTACTTC. It yields the protein CSASPSGPYNEQYF.

This chain uses TRBV11-2 with TRBJ2-3, with 8 positions matching TRBD2. This CDR3 has 14 amino acids. Germline CDR1 is SGHAT and CDR2 is FQNNGV. Trimming removed 5 bases from V and 3 bases from J; junction bases left unmatched: 4. This CDR3 reads CASSPGGWTDTQYF. In DNA form, the CDR3 reads TGTGCCAGCAGCCCGGGGGGGTGGACAGATACGCAGTATTTT. The full variable domain, rest sourced from reference TRBV11-2 and TRBJ2-3, is EAGVAQSPRYKIIEKRQSVAFWCNPISGHATLYWYQQILGQGPKLLIQFQNNGVVDDSQLPKDRFSAERLKGVDSTLKIQPAKLEDSAVYLCASSPGGWTDTQYFGPGTRLTVL.

V and J are TRBV7-3 and TRBJ2-1, with 10 positions matching TRBD2. This CDR3 region has 17 residues. Germline V gene sequence: CDR1 SGHTA, CDR2 FQGTGA. V trimming: 5 bases; J trimming: 8 bases; junction bases outside the gene matches: 15. This chain's CDR3 is CASSPRSAAGGVHEQFF. The CDR3 DNA is TGTGCCAGCAGCCCCCGATCGGCAGCGGGAGGGGTGCATGAGCAGTTCTTC.

The chain is built from TRBV5-5 and TRBJ2-1, with 7 nucleotides matching TRBD1. The CDR3 sequence is 14 residues long. Unmatched junction bases numbered 12, after V lost 3 bases and J lost 12 bases. In germline, CDR1 is SGHKS, CDR2 YYEKEE (reference sequence). The CDR3 is CASSSDRVLQGQFF. The CDR3 nucleotides are TGTGCCAGCAGCTCCGACAGGGTCTTACAGGGGCAGTTCTTC.

This clonotype was seen repeatedly, ten times or more. CDR3 DNA: TGTGCCAGCAGCGTAGGCGTTGGAGGCACAGATACGCAGTATTTT. Translating gives CASSVGVGGTDTQYF. V is TRBV9 and J is TRBJ2-3, with no clear D. The CDR3 has 15 residues. Between the trimmed V and J ends, which lost 0 bases and 1 base, there was a span of 9 bases. The germline V gene encodes CDR1 SGDLS and CDR2 YYNGEE.

There are many counts of this clonotype. The rearrangement uses TRBV7-8 and TRBJ1-1; 10 nucleotides align to TRBD1. The V segment lost 3 bases and the J segment 1 base; nucleotides outside the gene matches: 5. CDR3 length: 16 residues. Per the germline V gene, CDR1 is SGHVS and CDR2 is FQNEAQ. The CDR3 spells CASSFPRTGGNTEAFF. The CDR3, as DNA: TGTGCCAGCAGCTTCCCCCGGACAGGGGGGAACACTGAAGCTTTCTTT. Full variable domain (remainder filled in from reference TRBV7-8 and TRBJ1-1): GAGVSQSPRYKVAKRGQDVALRCDPISGHVSLFWYQQALGQGPEFLTYFQNEAQLDKSGLPSDRFFAERPEGSVSTLKIQRTQQEDSAVYLCASSFPRTGGNTEAFFGQGTRLTVV.

This clonotype has ten or more counts. The CDR3 loop is CASSLDSAGSYNEQFF. CDR3 sequence (DNA): TGTGCCAGCAGCCTGGATAGCGCGGGGAGTTACAATGAGCAGTTCTTC. V and J are TRBV5-4 and TRBJ2-1; D is possibly TRBD2 (6 bases). V shed 4 bases and J shed 4 bases, with 18 bases lying between them. The CDR3 extends over 16 amino acids. Germline CDR1 is SGHNT and CDR2 is YYREEE (reference sequence).